This passage covers 12 T cell receptor beta chains from one sample sequenced in a study of CD8 T cells in ankylosing spondylitis. Whole-study findings and limits: What seemed typical of ankylosing spondylitis blood was a TCR beta motif built from eight highly homologous variants.

MiXCR was run by TCRdb on the 5' RACE reads, yielding one entry per CDR3 protein. The sample consists of over 700,000 distinct CDR3 sequences, 19% of them appearing once. What these receptors recognize is not known. Material: blood, either unsorted or a sorted T cell fraction (not recorded which). The receptors here all came from a male donor with ankylosing spondylitis.

This clonotype was observed at least ten times. The chain is built from TRBV5-1 and TRBJ2-1; TRBD2 is a possible D gene (5 bases). CDR3 length: 16 amino acids. Looked up from germline, CDR1 is SGHRS and CDR2 is YFSETQ. V was trimmed by 3 bases and J by 0 bases, leaving 13 bases between them. The CDR3 coding sequence is TGCGCCAGCAGCTCCCTCGGGGAGAGCTCCTACAATGAGCAGTTCTTC. Amino acid sequence: CASSSLGESSYNEQFF. The full variable domain, with the rest looked up from reference TRBV5-1 and TRBJ2-1, is KAGVTQTPRYLIKTRGQQVTLSCSPISGHRSVSWYQQTPGQGLQFLFEYFSETQRNKGNFPGRFSGRQFSNSRSEMNVSTLELGDSALYLCASSSLGESSYNEQFFGPGTRLTVL.

This clonotype was recorded at least ten times. The V gene is TRBV5-6, the J gene TRBJ1-6; 7 nucleotides agree with TRBD1. The V gene's germline CDR1 is SGHDT and CDR2 YYEEEE. V lost 3 bases, J lost 10 bases, and 10 bases stayed unmatched. This CDR3 spans 15 amino acids. This chain's CDR3 is CASSWRTGLGSPLHF. The DNA for the CDR3 is TGTGCCAGCAGCTGGCGGACAGGCCTTGGGTCACCCCTCCACTTT.

The CDR3 nucleotides read TGCGCCAGCTCTACCTGGGGCGGGACCAGGACCGCCTCCTACGAGCAGTACTTC. Encoded protein: CASSTWGGTRTASYEQYF. The chain combines TRBV5-1 with TRBJ2-7, with D maybe TRBD2 (6 bases). The CDR3 extends over 18 amino acids. Trimming pared 7 bases from V and 0 bases from J, leaving 26 bases between. The germline gives CDR1 SGHRS, CDR2 YFSETQ.

V usage is TRBV29-1 and J usage is TRBJ1-1; D remains unclear. CDR1 SQVTM and CDR2 ANQGSEA come from the germline V gene. V was clipped by 4 bases and J by 0 bases, with 15 bases between them. This CDR3 is 15 amino acids long. CDR3 loop: CSVGRGGTMNTEAFF. CDR3 coding DNA: TGCAGCGTTGGAAGAGGAGGTACCATGAACACTGAAGCTTTCTTT.

This clonotype was counted a few times. The chain carries TRBV5-1 and TRBJ2-5; 9 nucleotides match TRBD1. V dropped 0 bases and J dropped 0; count of bases not matched to a gene: 3. This CDR3 is 16 amino acids long. Per the germline V gene, CDR1 is SGHRS and CDR2 is YFSETQ. CDR3 loop: CASSLEGTGYQETQYF. The CDR3 DNA follows: TGCGCCAGCAGCTTGGAAGGGACAGGGTACCAAGAGACCCAGTACTTC.

The table lists this clonotype with a few counts. The chain is built from TRBV19 and TRBJ2-6; weak D call: TRBD1 (6 bases). V was trimmed by 4 bases and J by 0 bases, leaving 10 bases between them. The CDR3 consists of 16 residues. Germline CDR1 reads LNHDA; CDR2 reads SQIVND (reference sequence). The CDR3 region has the DNA TGTGCCAGTAGTAAGGGGGATACCTCTGGGGCCAACGTCCTGACTTTC. Amino acids: CASSKGDTSGANVLTF.

This clonotype was observed a handful of times. The rearrangement links TRBV7-9 to TRBJ1-1; D is unclear. The V end lost 3 bases, the J end lost 6 bases, and 11 bases lay between the germline ends. The V gene's germline CDR1 is SEHNR and CDR2 FQNEAQ (reference sequence). The length of the CDR3 is 13 residues. The DNA of the CDR3 is TGTGCCAGCAGCTTTACCCCGGCGTCTGAAGCTTTCTTT. Translating gives CASSFTPASEAFF.

The chain links TRBV12-3 or TRBV12-4 to TRBJ2-5; D remains ambiguous. Trimming removed 2 bases at V and 1 base at J, with 8 bases between. This CDR3 has 14 amino acids. CDR3 sequence: CASSLRSFQETQYF. CDR3 nucleotides: TGTGCCAGCAGTTTACGCAGTTTCCAAGAGACCCAGTACTTC.

Many counts were recorded for this clonotype. The chain has TRBV3-1 and TRBJ2-7; D not certain. There are 11 residues in the CDR3. CDR1 and CDR2 (germline): LGHDT, YNNKEL (reference sequence). The V end was cut by 6 bases, the J end by 5 bases, with 8 bases between. CDR3 nucleotides: TGTGCCAGCAGGAGGATGAACGAGCAGTACTTC. Translated, it gives CASRRMNEQYF.

This clonotype showed up many times. The V call is TRBV12-3 or TRBV12-4, the J call TRBJ1-1; D call uncertain. Trimming left V 2 bases short and J 6 bases short, with 10 bases between. This CDR3 has 13 amino acids. This CDR3 reads CASSLRSESEAFF. The DNA of the CDR3 is TGTGCCAGCAGTTTAAGGAGTGAATCTGAAGCTTTCTTT.

The chain is built from TRBV2 and TRBJ2-3, with 7 bases fitting TRBD2. The CDR3 contains 18 residues. The V gene end was trimmed by 6 bases and the J gene end by 0 bases; junction bases not matched to a gene: 15. Per the germline V gene, CDR1 is SNHLY and CDR2 is FYNNEI. The CDR3 loop reads CASRETSTRRTSTDTQYF. CDR3 nucleotide sequence: TGTGCCAGCAGGGAGACTAGCACCAGAAGGACTAGCACAGATACGCAGTATTTT.

J is TRBJ1-6 and V is TRBV4-1; D not certain. V was clipped by 0 bases and J by 6 bases, with 6 bases between them. This CDR3 region has 14 residues. Germline V gene lookup returns CDR1 MGHRA and CDR2 YSYEKL. The CDR3 loop reads CASSQDTVNSPLHF. CDR3 DNA: TGCGCCAGCAGCCAAGATACCGTTAATTCACCCCTCCACTTT.